These 15 T cell receptor beta chains were all obtained from the same sample, sequenced in a study of cytomegalovirus exposure and HLA in healthy donors. PCR involved 60 Vbeta and 13 Jbeta primers. TCRdb's table, derived via immunoSEQ multiplex PCR, lists solely in-frame clones and lacks some. Counted here are about 70,000 clones, 70% to 75% occurring once; the ten biggest clones make up more than 9.5%. Sequencing input: PBMCs. These receptor sequences come from a human donor in good health.

Concerning this clone itself: Other DNA sequences from this sample encode an identical CDR3 as well. This sequence joins TRBV30 and TRBJ2-7, with TRBD2 identical over 12 bases. The germline gives CDR1 GTSNPN, CDR2 SVGIG (reference sequence). The CDR3 runs 15 residues. V was pared by 4 bases and J by 1 base, with 5 bases of the junction left unmatched. The CDR3 here is CAWKVLAGGSYEQYF. CDR3 in DNA: TGTGCCTGGAAGGTGCTAGCGGGGGGGTCCTACGAGCAGTACTTC. The full variable domain, its missing parts supplied by reference TRBV30 and TRBJ2-7, is SQTIHQWPATLVQPVGSPLSLECTVEGTSNPNLYWYRQAAGRGLQLLFYSVGIGQISSEVPQNLSASRPQDRQFILSSKKLLLSDSGFYLCAWKVLAGGSYEQYFGPGTRLTVT.

The chain recombines TRBV19 with TRBJ2-5, with D unresolved. With the DNA end fitting TRBJ2-7 better, the J assignment may be wrong. The CDR3 is 13 amino acids. Germline lookup yields CDR1 LNHDA and CDR2 SQIVND (reference sequence). CDR3 in amino acids: CASRSMSSYEQYF. CDR3 DNA: TGTGCCAGTAGATCCATGAGCTCCTACGAGCAGTACTTC.

V gene TRBV29-1 combines with J gene TRBJ2-7; unclear D gene. V lost 2 bases and J 7 bases, leaving 9 bases between the germline ends. The germline CDR1 and CDR2 sequences are SQVTM and ANQGSEA. This CDR3 has 11 amino acids. The CDR3, as DNA: TGCAGCGTTGAAATAATTGAGGAGCAGTACTTC. Translation: CSVEIIEEQYF.

The J gene is TRBJ2-3, the V gene TRBV19; 7 bases align to TRBD2. The CDR3 runs to 16 residues. Germline-derived CDR1 and CDR2 are LNHDA and SQIVND (reference sequence). Germline trimming cut 10 bases from V and 0 bases from J; bases unmatched to any gene: 13. CDR3 protein: CATPRGEGPSTDTQYF. The CDR3 coding sequence is TGTGCCACCCCGAGAGGGGAGGGACCTAGCACAGATACGCAGTATTTT. The full variable domain, in which reference TRBV19 and TRBJ2-3 provide the parts outside the CDR3, is DGGITQSPKYLFRKEGQNVTLSCEQNLNHDAMYWYRQDPGQGLRLIYYSQIVNDFQKGDIAEGYSVSREKKESFPLTVTSAQKNPTAFYLCATPRGEGPSTDTQYFGPGTRLTVL.

V usage is TRBV4-1 and J usage is TRBJ1-4; no reliable D call. Germline loops: CDR1 MGHRA, CDR2 YSYEKL. V lost 4 bases and J 6 bases, leaving 9 bases between the germline ends. This CDR3 region has 13 residues. CDR3 loop: CASSPPSYEKLFF. CDR3 nucleotides: TGCGCCAGCAGCCCTCCCTCGTATGAAAAACTGTTTTTT.

This sequence joins TRBV7-9 and TRBJ2-2; 8 bases are a match to TRBD2. The CDR3 totals 16 residues. Trimming removed 4 bases from V and 5 bases from J; junction bases left unmatched: 9. Germline CDR1 SEHNR, CDR2 FQNEAQ (reference sequence). In DNA form, the CDR3 reads TGTGCCAGCAGCTCCCGGGGGGGGCGACAGACCGGGGAGCTGTTTTTT. Encoded protein: CASSSRGGRQTGELFF. Filled out from reference TRBV7-9 and TRBJ2-2, the complete variable domain reads DTGVSQNPRHKITKRGQNVTFRCDPISEHNRLYWYRQTLGQGPEFLTYFQNEAQLEKSRLLSDRFSAERPKGSFSTLEIQRTEQGDSAMYLCASSSRGGRQTGELFFGEGSRLTVL.

The chain has TRBV11-2 and TRBJ2-7; TRBD2 might be the D (7 bases). The germline V gene has CDR1 SGHAT and CDR2 FQNNGV. The CDR3 consists of 16 residues. V dropped 4 bases and J dropped 2 bases, with 18 bases sitting between them. Here the CDR3 reads CASSYMGGTPTYEQYF. The DNA for the CDR3 is TGTGCCAGCAGCTATATGGGGGGGACACCGACCTACGAGCAGTACTTC.

The J gene is TRBJ1-5, the V gene TRBV7-9; D uncertain. The CDR3 contains 16 residues. From germline, CDR1 is SEHNR and CDR2 FQNEAQ (reference sequence). With 1 base removed from V and 1 base from J, the gap between germline ends came to 11 bases. CDR3 sequence (DNA): TGTGCCAGCAGCTTAGGGGGAGGACTGAGCAATCAGCCCCAGCATTTT. It codes for CASSLGGGLSNQPQHF.

The chain has TRBV30 and TRBJ2-5, with 12 bases aligning to TRBD2. After removal of 0 bases from V and 5 bases from J, the junction contained 1 base not matched to a gene. There are 14 residues in the CDR3. Germline V gives CDR1 GTSNPN, CDR2 SVGIG (reference sequence). The chain's CDR3 is CAWSVLAGGETQYF. The DNA for the CDR3 is TGTGCCTGGAGTGTACTAGCGGGAGGCGAGACCCAGTACTTC.

This CDR3 is CASSLDRGGGIYGYTF. DNA of the CDR3: TGTGCCAGCAGCTTGGACAGGGGTGGGGGCATCTATGGCTACACCTTC. The rearrangement joins TRBV5-4 to TRBJ1-2; 7 nucleotides align to TRBD1. This CDR3 region has 16 residues. The J segment lost 4 bases and the V segment lost 0 bases, leaving 9 bases of the junction unmatched. Looked up from germline, CDR1 is SGHNT and CDR2 is YYREEE (reference sequence).

The chain couples TRBV7-9 to TRBJ2-1; D might be TRBD2 (6 bases). Per germline, CDR1 SEHNR and CDR2 FQNEAQ (reference sequence). V shed 6 bases and J shed 0 bases, with 15 bases lying between them. This CDR3 spans 16 amino acids. In DNA, the CDR3 is TGTGCCAGCAGACCTGGGACTCCGAGCTCCTACAATGAGCAGTTCTTC. Translated: CASRPGTPSSYNEQFF. The full variable domain, completed using reference TRBV7-9 and TRBJ2-1, is DTGVSQNPRHKITKRGQNVTFRCDPISEHNRLYWYRQTLGQGPEFLTYFQNEAQLEKSRLLSDRFSAERPKGSFSTLEIQRTEQGDSAMYLCASRPGTPSSYNEQFFGPGTRLTVL.

This clone was detected only a few times. V is TRBV6-5 and J is TRBJ1-2, with 8 bases aligning to TRBD1. V gave up 5 bases and J gave up 2 bases; unmatched junction bases: 1. This CDR3 has 13 amino acids. Germline CDR1 and CDR2: MNHEY and SVGAGI. The CDR3 here is CASSRTGNYGYTF. The CDR3 DNA is TGTGCCAGCAGTAGGACAGGGAACTATGGCTACACCTTC.

The V gene is TRBV27, the J gene TRBJ1-1; TRBD1 agrees at 7 bases. CDR1 and CDR2 from the germline V gene are MNHEY and SMNVEV (reference sequence). With V trimmed by 2 bases and J by 0 bases, 6 bases remained unmatched. There are 16 residues in the CDR3. CDR3 sequence: CASSLRPGQLNTEAFF. In nucleotides, the CDR3 is TGTGCCAGCAGTTTACGCCCGGGACAGTTGAACACTGAAGCTTTCTTT.

The rearrangement uses TRBV6-1 and TRBJ1-5, with D perhaps TRBD1 (5 bases). V lost 4 bases to trimming and J lost 0 bases, with 10 bases between them. The CDR3 covers 15 residues. From germline, CDR1 is MNHNS and CDR2 SASEGT. The CDR3 here is CASSVTQVSNQPQHF. CDR3 nucleotide sequence: TGTGCCAGCAGTGTAACACAGGTTAGCAATCAGCCCCAGCATTTT.

The chain couples TRBV6-5 to TRBJ1-5; no clear D. V shed 6 bases and J shed 0 bases, with 6 bases lying between them. CDR1 and CDR2 (germline): MNHEY, SVGAGI. The CDR3 loop spans 13 amino acids. CDR3 in DNA: TGTGCCAGCAGCCCTTTTAGCAATCAGCCCCAGCATTTT. Amino acids: CASSPFSNQPQHF.